These 3 T cell receptor beta chains originate from one sample sequenced in a study of T cells expressing NK-cell markers. Reanalyzing the 5' RACE reads, TCRdb keeps one entry per CDR3 protein, without DNA. The sample table sets out fewer than 400,000 distinct CDR3 sequences. Sequenced: blood T cells: a sorted CD56 or NKG2C T cell subset, CD4+ or CD8+ T cells, or bulk PBMC T cells (not recorded which). The origin of the receptors is a woman in her 50s in good health.

The V and J genes are TRBV6-5 and TRBJ2-3; TCRdb picks TRBD2, but there is no DNA to check that call. This CDR3 comprises 15 residues. CDR1 is MNHEY, CDR2 SVGAGI, per germline. The CDR3 here is CASSYSGGLTDTQYF.

This chain uses TRBV2 with TRBJ2-1; TCRdb reports TRBD1, a call that lacks DNA to check it against. Germline V lookup: CDR1 SNHLY, CDR2 FYNNEI. The CDR3 sequence is 16 residues long. The chain's CDR3 is CASSARPTGNYNEQFF.

The V gene is TRBV5-6, the J gene TRBJ2-7; TCRdb names TRBD1, which stays unverified in the absence of DNA. This CDR3 spans 13 amino acids. Germline V gene lookup returns CDR1 SGHDT and CDR2 YYEEEE. The CDR3 region is CASSFPLTYEQYF.